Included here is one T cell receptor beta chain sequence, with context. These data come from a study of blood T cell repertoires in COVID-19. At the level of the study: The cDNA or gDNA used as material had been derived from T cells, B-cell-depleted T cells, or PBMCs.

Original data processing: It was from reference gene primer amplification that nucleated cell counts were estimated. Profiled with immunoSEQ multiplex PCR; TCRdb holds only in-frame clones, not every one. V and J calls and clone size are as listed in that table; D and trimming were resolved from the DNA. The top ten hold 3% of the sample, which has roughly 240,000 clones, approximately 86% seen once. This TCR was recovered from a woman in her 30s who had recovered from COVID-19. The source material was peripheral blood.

CDR3 coding DNA: TGTGCCAGCAGCCCCCGGGACAGGGACGAGCAGTACTTC. Protein sequence: CASSPRDRDEQYF. The rearrangement joins TRBV5-4 to TRBJ2-7, with 9 bases identical to TRBD1. Germline values: CDR1 SGHNT, CDR2 YYREEE (reference sequence). CDR3 size: 13 residues. V was clipped by 4 bases and J by 5 bases; unmatched bases: 4.